Reported below is one T cell receptor beta chain. Its matching antigen is unknown. Possible read error: a much larger clone is one base away. No conserved phenylalanine or tryptophan ends this CDR3, so it is likely a read error. These data originate in a study of T cells in Graves' hyperthyroidism and ophthalmopathy. In the study overall: Peripheral blood was acquired at first diagnosis, ahead of any therapy whatsoever.

Study conclusions and caveats: Peripheral blood also featured most of the thyroid clonotypes expanded above 0.001.

Regions amplified from RNA transcripts were the TCR beta CDR3 regions. Initially, a first-round RT-PCR of the TCR CDR3 employed the HTBI primer set. From the multiplex PCR reads, TCRdb called clonotypes with MiXCR, one entry per CDR3 protein. The sample comprises hundreds of thousands of distinct CDR3 sequences, over 12% of which are singletons, and approximately 29% rests with the top ten. Ophthalmopathy patients all had a Clinical Activity Score of at least 3, a NOSPECS grade of at least 4 and disease under 3 months old. Clinicians diagnosed patients from clinical symptoms, serum thyroxine and TRAb, thyroid ultrasound and orbital computed tomography. The source of this sequence is a man aged 50-60 years with Graves' ophthalmopathy. Sequencing was done on a sample of blood.

In nucleotides, the CDR3 is TGTGCCATCAGTGATGGACAGAAAGAGACCCAGTACCTC. It encodes CAISDGQKETQYL. V gene TRBV10-3 combines with J gene TRBJ2-5; perhaps TRBD1 as D (6 bases). CDR3 length: 13 amino acids. Germline CDR1 ENHRY, CDR2 SYGVKD. Trimming left V 3 bases short and J 3 bases short, with 8 bases between.